The count of the clone carrying this T cell receptor beta chain is one. Only in-frame clones appear in the TCRdb table, and some are missing; sequencing was by immunoSEQ multiplex PCR. The data hold roughly 5,700 clones, with 68% observed a single time. This specimen comes from a study of radiation and T cells in renal cell carcinoma. Treatment specified: treatment-naive control, cytoreductive nephrectomy. Control tumors came from a handful of females and some twelve males, aged about 35 to 82. The CDR3 length is 17 residues. Germline V gene data show CDR1 as MNHEY and CDR2 as SMNVEV (reference sequence). Trimming removed 1 base at V and 2 bases at J, with 18 bases between.

This receptor was identified in a human donor with renal cell carcinoma. The rearrangement joins TRBV27 to TRBJ2-7; the D gene is possibly TRBD2 (7 bases). The material was tumor tissue, obtained from a patient whose treatment was nephrectomy without radiotherapy. CDR3 in amino acids: CASSLFGGRFSPYEQYF. The CDR3 DNA reads as TGTGCCAGCAGTTTATTCGGGGGGCGTTTTAGTCCCTACGAGCAGTACTTC.